What follows is one T cell receptor beta chain and its context. The CDR3 has 15 amino acids. Germline V gene sequence: CDR1 MNHEY, CDR2 SVGEGT. Trimming cost V 6 bases and J 2 bases, with 14 bases left between them. This record comes from a study of identical twins. One entry per CDR3 protein, called by TCRdb with MiXCR from the 5' RACE reads. The data contain some 900,000 distinct CDR3 sequences, about 12% of them singletons. A further study also used this sample, focusing on yellow fever vaccine responses in identical twins.

V gene TRBV6-2 or TRBV6-3 combines with J gene TRBJ1-5; D uncertain. The material sequenced was PBMCs. The receptor comes from a woman younger than 30 in good health. CDR3 sequence reads: CASRSGRVGNQPQHF. CDR3 sequence (DNA): TGTGCCAGCAGGTCCGGACGGGTGGGCAATCAGCCCCAGCATTTT.